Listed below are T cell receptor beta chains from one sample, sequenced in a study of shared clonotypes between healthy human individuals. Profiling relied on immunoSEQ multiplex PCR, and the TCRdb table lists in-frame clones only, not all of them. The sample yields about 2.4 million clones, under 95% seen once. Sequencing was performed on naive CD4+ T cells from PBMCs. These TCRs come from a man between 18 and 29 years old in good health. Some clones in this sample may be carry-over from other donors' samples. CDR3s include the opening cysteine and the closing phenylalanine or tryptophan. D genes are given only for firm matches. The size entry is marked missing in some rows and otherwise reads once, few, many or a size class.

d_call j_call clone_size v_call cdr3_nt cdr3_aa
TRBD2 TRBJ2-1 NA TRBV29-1 TGCAGCGCCACTAGCGGCTCCTACAATGAGCAGTTCTTC CSATSGSYNEQFF
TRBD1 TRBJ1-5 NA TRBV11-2 TGTGCCAGCAGCCCGGGACAGCTTTTCAATCAGCCCCAGCATTTT CASSPGQLFNQPQHF
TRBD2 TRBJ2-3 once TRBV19 TGTGCCAGTAGTGAGACTAGCGGGAGGGCAAGCGGTTACGGAGATACGCAGTATTTT CASSETSGRASGYGDTQYF
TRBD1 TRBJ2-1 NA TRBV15 TGTGCCACCAGCAGAGAGGGACAGGGGGGACCCTACAATGAGCAGTTCTTC CATSREGQGGPYNEQFF
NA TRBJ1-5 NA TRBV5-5 TGTGCCAGCAGCTCTCTGGACGGTAGCAATCAGCCCCAGCATTTT CASSSLDGSNQPQHF
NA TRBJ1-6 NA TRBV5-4 TGTGCCAGCAGCACGTCGGGCGGGGGCTCCTATAATTCACCCCTCCACTTT CASSTSGGGSYNSPLHF
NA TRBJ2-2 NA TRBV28 TGTGCCATTGGCACGAGACCTTCGAACACCGGGGAGCTGTTTTTT CAIGTRPSNTGELFF
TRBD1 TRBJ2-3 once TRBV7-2 TGTGCCAGCAGCTTAGTAGGGACAGGGGGCACAGATACGCAGTATTTT CASSLVGTGGTDTQYF
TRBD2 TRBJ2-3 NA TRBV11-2 TGTGCCAGCAGGCCTAGCGGAATCACAGATACGCAGTATTTT CASRPSGITDTQYF
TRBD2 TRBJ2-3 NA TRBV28 TGTGCCAGCAGTTTAGGGTTTAACGGGAGGGCCGGTGATACGCAGTATTTT CASSLGFNGRAGDTQYF
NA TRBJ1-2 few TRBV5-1 TGCGCCAGCAGCTTGGCAGCTAACTATGGCTACACCTTC CASSLAANYGYTF
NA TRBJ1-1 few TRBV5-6 TGTGCCAGCAGCTGGGGCTGGAACACTGAAGCTTTCTTT CASSWGWNTEAFF
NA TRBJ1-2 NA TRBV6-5 TGTGCCAGCAGCTATGACAGGAGAGATGGCTACACCTTC CASSYDRRDGYTF
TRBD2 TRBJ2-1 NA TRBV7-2 TGTGCCAGCAGCCTTTGGGGGGGTAGCGGGAGGGCCTACGAGCAGTTCTTC CASSLWGGSGRAYEQFF
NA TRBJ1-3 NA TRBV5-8 TGTGCCAGCAGCTTGGTCGGGGTCAGATTCTCTGGAAACACCATATATTTT CASSLVGVRFSGNTIYF
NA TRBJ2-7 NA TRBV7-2 TGTGCCAGCAGCGCAGGGATGGGCTACGAGCAGTACTTC CASSAGMGYEQYF
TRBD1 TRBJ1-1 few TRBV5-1 TGCGCCAGCAGCTTCGGGACAGGGCACACTGAAGCTTTCTTT CASSFGTGHTEAFF
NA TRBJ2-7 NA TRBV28 TGTGCCAGCAGTTTGGGGAAGTTAGTTCGGTACTTC CASSLGKLVRYF
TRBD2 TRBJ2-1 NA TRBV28 TGTGCCAGCAGTCTGGCGGGAGGGAGCAATGAGCAGTTCTTC CASSLAGGSNEQFF
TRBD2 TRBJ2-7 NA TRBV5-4 TGTGCCAGCAGCTTGGGGGCTGCCGGGGGGGCCTACGAGCAGTACTTC CASSLGAAGGAYEQYF
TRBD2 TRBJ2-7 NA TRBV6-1 TGTGCCAGCAGCCCGGGACTAGCGGGGCCCTCCGAGCAGTACTTC CASSPGLAGPSEQYF
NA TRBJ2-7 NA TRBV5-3 TGTGCCAGAAGCGTCCGGTCGCGCTGCGAGCAGTACTTC CARSVRSRCEQYF
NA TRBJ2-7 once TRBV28 TGTGCCAGCAGCCCGCTCTTAGACAGGCACCCTTCCTACGAGCAGTACTTC CASSPLLDRHPSYEQYF
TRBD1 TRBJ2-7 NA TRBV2 TGTGCCAACCGCCGGGACAGCTACGAGCAGTACTTC CANRRDSYEQYF
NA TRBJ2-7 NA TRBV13 TGTGCCAGCAGCTACCGGGACAAAACCTACGAGCAGTACTTC CASSYRDKTYEQYF
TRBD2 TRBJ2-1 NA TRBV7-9 TGTGCCAGCAGCTTAGCCCGACTAGCGGGACGCAACAATGAGCAGTTCTTC CASSLARLAGRNNEQFF
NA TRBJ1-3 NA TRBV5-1 TGCGCCAGCAGCTTCGATAACAGGGTAAACACCATATATTTT CASSFDNRVNTIYF